The TCR beta chain under discussion was sequenced for a study of T cells of healthy individuals. Using its own MiXCR run on the 5' RACE reads, TCRdb lists one record per CDR3 protein. The sample records 100,000 or so distinct CDR3 sequences, approximately 18% being singletons. The CDR3 has 13 amino acids. CDR1 is LNHDA and CDR2 is SQIVND in the germline V gene (reference sequence). Trimming took off 7 bases at V and 1 base at J, with 10 bases between the two ends. The receptor was derived from a human donor in good health. This chain connects TRBV19 to TRBJ1-1; no firm D call. Here the CDR3 DNA reads TGTGCCAGTACTTGGGGTAAGAACACTGAAGCTTTCTTT. This encodes CASTWGKNTEAFF.